Below, 31 T cell receptor beta chains from the same sample are listed, as sequenced in a study of cytomegalovirus exposure and HLA in healthy donors. In the PCR, 60 Vbeta and 13 Jbeta primers were used. The protocol was immunoSEQ multiplex PCR, while the TCRdb copy is restricted to in-frame clones and leaves out a portion. The sample includes some 90,000 clones, less than 80% seen only once; the top ten take roughly 3%. The source material was PBMCs. The source of these receptors is a woman between 40 and 55 years old in good health and CMV-seronegative.

This clone was counted once. The rearrangement links TRBV19 to TRBJ1-4, with D possibly TRBD1 on 5 matching bases. The V end lost 6 bases, the J end lost 7 bases, and 15 bases lay between the germline ends. This CDR3 comprises 14 residues. Per the germline V gene, CDR1 is LNHDA and CDR2 is SQIVND (reference sequence). CDR3 nucleotide sequence: TGTGCCAGTAGGACCAATGGGACTCCTGAAAAACTGTTTTTT. Translated: CASRTNGTPEKLFF.

The chain joins TRBV9 to TRBJ2-1; TRBD2 matches 8 bases. Germline V gene sequence: CDR1 SGDLS, CDR2 YYNGEE. The trim removed 4 bases at V and 5 bases at J, leaving 8 bases unmatched. CDR3 length: 15 residues. The CDR3 DNA reads as TGTGCCAGCAGCCCGGGACTAGGATTGGACAATGAGCAGTTCTTC. Protein: CASSPGLGLDNEQFF.

This clone was recorded once. Other DNA sequences in this sample translate to the same CDR3. The rearrangement links TRBV6-1 to TRBJ2-3; D uncertain. V was shortened by 5 bases and J by 5 bases, with 8 bases between the two germline ends. Germline V gene lookup returns CDR1 MNHNS and CDR2 SASEGT. This CDR3 region has 12 residues. CDR3 sequence reads: CASSLAGDTQYF. CDR3 DNA: TGTGCCAGCAGTTTAGCTGGAGATACGCAGTATTTT.

This chain joins TRBV19 and TRBJ1-1; 8 bases map to TRBD1. Germline V gene lookup returns CDR1 LNHDA and CDR2 SQIVND (reference sequence). V gave up 1 base and J gave up 5 bases; unmatched junction bases: 3. There are 14 residues in the CDR3. The CDR3 region is CASSIGRTGTEAFF. The CDR3 DNA reads TGTGCCAGTAGTATAGGACGGACAGGGACTGAAGCTTTCTTT.

The chain couples TRBV6-4 to TRBJ2-5, with 7 bases that match TRBD1. The J call is uncertain, as TRBJ2-7 better fits the DNA end. The germline V gene encodes CDR1 MRHNA and CDR2 SNTAGT. This CDR3 is 17 amino acids long. The DNA for the CDR3 is TGTGCCAGCAGCCCACCCCTCACTCAGGGGGACGGAGACGAGCAGTACTTC. As protein: CASSPPLTQGDGDEQYF.

This chain links TRBV2 with TRBJ1-2, with a possible D match to TRBD1 (6 bases). Trimming took off 1 base at V and 4 bases at J, with 13 bases between the two ends. The CDR3 covers 15 residues. Per germline, CDR1 SNHLY and CDR2 FYNNEI. The DNA of the CDR3 is TGTGCCAGCAGTGAAGGGGGGGGCGCAGTCTATGGCTACACCTTC. Its protein is CASSEGGGAVYGYTF.

This clone was detected a few times. This chain links TRBV5-6 with TRBJ1-1; possibly TRBD1 for D (5 bases). Looked up from germline, CDR1 is SGHDT and CDR2 is YYEEEE. The CDR3 runs 14 residues. V gave up 0 bases and J gave up 2 bases, with 8 bases separating them. The CDR3 reads CASSLGTRNTEAFF. The CDR3 DNA follows: TGTGCCAGCAGCTTGGGGACAAGAAACACTGAAGCTTTCTTT.

This sequence joins TRBV29-1 and TRBJ2-7; 11 bases map to TRBD2. This CDR3 spans 14 amino acids. Per germline, CDR1 SQVTM and CDR2 ANQGSEA. Trimming cost V 1 base and J 7 bases; bases outside gene matches: 6. The CDR3 sequence is CSVEAVIAGGEQYF. CDR3 in DNA: TGCAGCGTTGAAGCGGTGATAGCGGGAGGGGAGCAGTACTTC.

This clone was observed a handful of times. This chain connects TRBV4-1 to TRBJ1-5; maybe TRBD1 (6 bases). Germline CDR1 and CDR2: MGHRA and YSYEKL. The germline V and J ends were trimmed by 0 bases and 2 bases, with 11 bases remaining between them. This CDR3 is 16 amino acids long. CDR3 DNA: TGCGCCAGCAGCCAAGATGGGGGGGGCGGCAATCAGCCCCAGCATTTT. Its protein product is CASSQDGGGGNQPQHF.

In DNA form, the CDR3 reads TGTGCCAGCAGCTTAGCTCAGTTTTATAATTCACCCCTCCACTTT. Amino acids: CASSLAQFYNSPLHF. The rearrangement uses TRBV11-2 and TRBJ1-6; D uncertain. Looked up from germline, CDR1 is SGHAT and CDR2 is FQNNGV. The CDR3 spans 15 residues. Trimming shortened V by 1 base and J by 4 bases, and 8 bases separated the two germline ends.

The V call is TRBV7-8, the J call TRBJ1-1; a possible D gene is TRBD1 (5 bases). V was clipped by 5 bases and J by 4 bases, with 14 bases between them. Germline CDR1 reads SGHVS; CDR2 reads FQNEAQ. The CDR3 runs to 14 residues. CDR3 sequence: CASSLDAGLTEAFF. The CDR3 DNA follows: TGTGCCAGCAGCCTCGACGCAGGGCTCACTGAAGCTTTCTTT.

This clone was found once. The chain uses TRBV5-4 and TRBJ2-5, with 7 nucleotides matching TRBD1. With 4 bases clipped from V and 2 bases from J, the junction kept 2 bases outside the gene matches. The CDR3 is 13 amino acids. The V gene's germline CDR1 is SGHNT and CDR2 YYREEE (reference sequence). Here the CDR3 DNA reads TGTGCCAGCAGCCTGGGACAGCAAGAGACCCAGTACTTC. Translation: CASSLGQQETQYF.

This rearrangement joins TRBV29-1 to TRBJ1-4; D is ambiguous. The CDR3 spans 12 residues. Germline V gives CDR1 SQVTM, CDR2 ANQGSEA. V was trimmed by 5 bases and J by 0 bases, leaving 4 bases between them. The CDR3 spells CSVSPTNEKLFF. The DNA of the CDR3 is TGCAGCGTTTCTCCAACTAATGAAAAACTGTTTTTT. Together with reference TRBV29-1 and TRBJ1-4, the CDR3 gives the full variable domain: SAVISQKPSRDICQRGTSLTIQCQVDSQVTMMFWYRQQPGQSLTLIATANQGSEATYESGFVIDKFPISRPNLTFSTLTVSNMSPEDSSIYLCSVSPTNEKLFFGSGTQLSVL.

The genes are TRBV13 and TRBJ1-1; no firm D call. With 0 bases removed from V and 6 bases from J, the gap between germline ends came to 29 bases. CDR1 PRHDT and CDR2 FYEKMQ come from the germline V gene (reference sequence). This CDR3 comprises 20 residues. CDR3 region: CASSLGQRQRLPHLTPEAFF. In DNA form, the CDR3 reads TGTGCCAGCAGCTTAGGCCAGCGGCAACGGCTCCCCCATTTAACGCCTGAAGCTTTCTTT.

The chain has TRBV5-1 and TRBJ1-4; no definite D call. Trimming left V 3 bases short and J 8 bases short, with 17 bases between. This CDR3 contains 15 residues. Germline V gene sequence: CDR1 SGHRS, CDR2 YFSETQ. The CDR3 DNA reads as TGCGCCAGCAGCTCAGGACTGCCTAGCGTGGAAAAACTGTTTTTT. It codes for CASSSGLPSVEKLFF.

This clone was seen once. The chain links TRBV28 to TRBJ1-3; possible D gene TRBD1, 6 bases. The CDR3 contains 14 residues. Trimming removed 6 bases at V and 3 bases at J, with 12 bases between. Germline lookup yields CDR1 MDHEN and CDR2 SYDVKM. The CDR3 spells CASRPTGSGNTIYF. The CDR3 bases are TGTGCCAGCAGACCAACAGGGAGTGGAAACACCATATATTTT.

This chain uses TRBV28 with TRBJ1-4; 11 bases map to TRBD1. Trimming cost V 5 bases and J 10 bases; bases outside gene matches: 9. Germline V CDR1 and CDR2: MDHEN, SYDVKM. The CDR3 totals 15 residues. The CDR3 sequence: CASSRPGQGVGKLFF. CDR3 in DNA: TGTGCCAGCAGTAGACCGGGACAGGGGGTTGGAAAACTGTTTTTT.

The chain links TRBV7-2 to TRBJ2-5; tentatively, D is TRBD1 (5 bases). The CDR3 has 15 amino acids. The V end lost 2 bases, the J end lost 5 bases, and 15 bases lay between the germline ends. The germline V gene has CDR1 SGHTA and CDR2 FQGNSA. CDR3 residues: CASSLFKVAGETQYF. CDR3 DNA sequence: TGTGCCAGCAGCTTATTTAAAGTGGCAGGGGAGACCCAGTACTTC.

The chain carries TRBV5-8 and TRBJ1-3, with a possible D match to TRBD1 (6 bases). The germline gives CDR1 SGHTS, CDR2 YDEGEE. The CDR3 length is 14 residues. Between the trimmed V and J ends, which lost 2 bases and 5 bases, there was a span of 11 bases. The CDR3 sequence is CASSFKGGRNTIYF. CDR3 DNA: TGTGCCAGCAGCTTCAAAGGGGGACGAAACACCATATATTTT.

This chain's CDR3 is CASSPRLAGEDYEQFF. The CDR3 DNA reads TGTGCCAGCAGTCCCAGGCTAGCGGGAGAGGATTATGAGCAGTTCTTC. This chain links TRBV27 with TRBJ2-1; 10 nucleotides match TRBD2. Trimming took 5 bases from V and 8 from J; bases not matched to a gene: 12. CDR1 and CDR2 (germline): MNHEY, SMNVEV (reference sequence). The CDR3 length is 16 residues.

The chain couples TRBV7-2 to TRBJ1-5, with D maybe TRBD1 (6 bases). The CDR3 runs 14 residues. Germline V lookup: CDR1 SGHTA, CDR2 FQGNSA. Trimming took 5 bases from V and 5 from J, leaving 13 bases between them. The CDR3 is CASSARGGDQPQHF. CDR3 in DNA: TGTGCCAGCAGCGCGAGAGGGGGGGATCAGCCCCAGCATTTT.

V is TRBV14 and J is TRBJ1-1; maybe TRBD1 (5 bases). This CDR3 is 13 amino acids long. V was pared by 0 bases and J by 8 bases, with 10 bases between. In germline, CDR1 is SGHDN, CDR2 FVKESK. CDR3 loop: CASSQDLTVEAFF. CDR3 DNA sequence: TGTGCCAGCAGCCAAGATCTGACAGTCGAAGCTTTCTTT. Drawing the rest from reference TRBV14 and TRBJ1-1, the complete variable domain is EAGVTQFPSHSVIEKGQTVTLRCDPISGHDNLYWYRRVMGKEIKFLLHFVKESKQDESGMPNNRFLAERTGGTYSTLKVQPAELEDSGVYFCASSQDLTVEAFFGQGTRLTVV.

This clone was counted between two and nine times. The gene calls are TRBV4-3 and TRBJ2-7, with 10 bases that match TRBD1. The CDR3 has 15 amino acids. The germline V gene encodes CDR1 LGHNA and CDR2 YSLEER. V was pared by 0 bases and J by 2 bases, with 1 base of the junction left unmatched. CDR3 sequence (DNA): TGCGCCAGCAGCCAAGATGGGACAGGGGCCTACGAGCAGTACTTC. Protein sequence: CASSQDGTGAYEQYF.

This clone was detected a few times. The chain carries TRBV5-4 and TRBJ2-3; possible D gene TRBD2, 7 bases. This CDR3 spans 14 amino acids. Germline CDR1 is SGHNT and CDR2 is YYREEE (reference sequence). Trimming removed 7 bases from V and 1 base from J, with 13 bases in between. The CDR3 DNA reads as TGTGCCAGCCGGGGGGCCCCGGGCACAGATACGCAGTATTTT. Protein product: CASRGAPGTDTQYF.

V and J are TRBV5-1 and TRBJ2-1, with 11 bases matching TRBD2. Germline V gene sequence: CDR1 SGHRS, CDR2 YFSETQ. The CDR3 runs to 14 residues. The V gene end was trimmed by 4 bases and the J gene end by 6 bases; junction bases not matched to a gene: 3. CDR3 protein: CASSHGTSGNEQFF. Written as DNA, the CDR3 is TGCGCCAGCAGCCATGGGACTAGCGGCAATGAGCAGTTCTTC.

The CDR3 protein is CASSLLAAPSYNEQFF. CDR3 in DNA: TGTGCCAGCAGCTTACTAGCGGCTCCTTCCTACAATGAGCAGTTCTTC. The chain employs TRBV11-3 and TRBJ2-1; 7 bases agree with TRBD2. The CDR3 is made up of 16 amino acids. V lost 2 bases, J lost 1 base, and 5 bases stayed unmatched. Looked up from germline, CDR1 is SGHNT and CDR2 is YENEEA.

The chain uses TRBV9 and TRBJ1-2; tentatively, D is TRBD1 (5 bases). This CDR3 is 13 amino acids long. Trimming took off 6 bases at V and 6 bases at J, with 15 bases between the two ends. In germline, CDR1 is SGDLS, CDR2 YYNGEE. The CDR3 coding sequence is TGTGCCAGCAACAATCGGGACTCGGATGGCTACACCTTC. As protein: CASNNRDSDGYTF.

About this clone: A junction end diverges from the germline sequence, so it may reflect a read error. Different DNA sequences within this sample yield the same CDR3. The V call is TRBV7-2, the J call TRBJ2-4; 7 bases fit TRBD1. This CDR3 spans 14 amino acids. Germline V lookup: CDR1 SGHTA, CDR2 FQGNSA. This CDR3 is CASSFQGDKNIQYF. In nucleotides, the CDR3 is TGTGCCAGCAGCTTTCAGGGGGACAAAAACATTCAGTACTTT.

The chain joins TRBV9 to TRBJ2-5; D gene ambiguous. CDR3 length equals 13 residues. Germline V gene data show CDR1 as SGDLS and CDR2 as YYNGEE. V was shortened by 5 bases and J by 3 bases, with 11 bases between the two germline ends. The CDR3 sequence is CASRNSSEETQYF. DNA of the CDR3: TGTGCCAGCAGAAACAGCAGTGAAGAGACCCAGTACTTC.

The gene calls are TRBV5-1 and TRBJ2-2; D may be TRBD1 (6 bases). Trimming stripped 4 bases from V and 2 bases from J, with 12 bases between. CDR1 is SGHRS and CDR2 is YFSETQ in the germline V gene. There are 15 residues in the CDR3. CDR3 nucleotides: TGCGCCAGCAGCCTCCGGACAGCCAACACCGGGGAGCTGTTTTTT. Its translation is CASSLRTANTGELFF.

This clone was counted a few times. The CDR3 reads CASSPPGRGGNQPQHF. The CDR3 bases are TGTGCCAGCAGTCCTCCCGGCAGGGGAGGCAATCAGCCCCAGCATTTT. V and J are TRBV6-6 and TRBJ1-5, with D perhaps TRBD1 (6 bases). Germline CDR1 reads MNHNY; CDR2 reads SVGAGI (reference sequence). V lost 5 bases and J 2 bases, leaving 16 bases between the germline ends. This CDR3 spans 16 amino acids.